One sample yielded the 31 T cell receptor beta chains listed below, sequenced in a study of PD-1 blockade in mismatch repair-deficient tumors. Generated by immunoSEQ multiplex PCR, the TCRdb table keeps only in-frame clones and is missing some. The table has tens of thousands of clones, roughly 80% seen once; the top ten hold less than 6%. Here the sequenced sample was peripheral blood, taken 44 weeks after starting pembrolizumab. The receptors stem from an adult with mismatch repair-deficient cancer.

V and J are TRBV7-8 and TRBJ2-7; D gene ambiguous. The V and J ends lost 1 base and 5 bases respectively, with 3 bases between them. In germline, CDR1 is SGHVS, CDR2 FQNEAQ. The CDR3 covers 11 residues. As DNA, the CDR3 is TGTGCCAGCAGCTTAGAGGACGAGCAGTACTTC. Translated: CASSLEDEQYF.

The rearrangement uses TRBV5-4 and TRBJ2-7; TRBD2 aligns across 15 bases. The J segment lost 0 bases and the V segment lost 1 base, leaving 5 bases of the junction unmatched. Germline V gene data show CDR1 as SGHNT and CDR2 as YYREEE (reference sequence). The CDR3 sequence is 18 residues long. The CDR3 here is CASSLYGLAGGSSYEQYF. CDR3 coding DNA: TGTGCCAGCAGCTTGTATGGACTAGCGGGAGGGTCCTCCTACGAGCAGTACTTC.

The V gene is TRBV25-1, the J gene TRBJ1-2; D might be TRBD1 (5 bases). Germline values: CDR1 MGHDK, CDR2 SYGVNS. Trimming cost V 6 bases and J 5 bases, with 10 bases left between them. This CDR3 comprises 12 residues. CDR3 amino acids: CASRGGTYGYTF. CDR3 nucleotide sequence: TGTGCCAGCAGGGGGGGGACTTATGGCTACACCTTC.

In its sample, this clone was seen once. This chain connects TRBV5-4 to TRBJ2-1, with 14 nucleotides matching TRBD2. J gave up 8 bases and V 0 bases, and 4 bases lay outside the gene matches. This CDR3 contains 16 residues. CDR1 and CDR2 (germline): SGHNT, YYREEE (reference sequence). CDR3 coding DNA: TGTGCCAGCAGCTTGGGAGGGACTAGCGGGAGCTATGAGCAGTTCTTC. Its translation: CASSLGGTSGSYEQFF.

The chain recombines TRBV27 with TRBJ2-1; TRBD1 matches 7 bases. Germline lookup yields CDR1 MNHEY and CDR2 SMNVEV (reference sequence). J gave up 5 bases and V 3 bases, and 4 bases lay outside the gene matches. This CDR3 comprises 14 residues. This CDR3 reads CASSLTGPHNEQFF. The CDR3 DNA sequence: TGTGCCAGCAGTTTGACAGGGCCCCACAATGAGCAGTTCTTC.

The rearrangement links TRBV6-1 to TRBJ2-5; 7 bases align to TRBD1. The junction had 25 bases not matched to a gene; V was cut back by 0 bases and J by 6 bases. Per germline, CDR1 MNHNS and CDR2 SASEGT. This CDR3 is built from 21 residues. The CDR3 region has the DNA TGTGCCAGCAGTGAAGCCCTACCGACAGGGCCCGAACCGATTAACACTAAGACCCAGTACTTC. This translates into CASSEALPTGPEPINTKTQYF.

This clone was seen only a few times. The chain is built from TRBV19 and TRBJ2-1; no reliable D call. The CDR3 has 13 residues. Per the germline V gene, CDR1 is LNHDA and CDR2 is SQIVND (reference sequence). The V gene lost 5 bases and the J gene lost 7 bases, with 12 bases spanning the gap. The CDR3 DNA reads as TGTGCCAGTAGTTCGATACAAAGGAATGAGCAGTTCTTC. It encodes CASSSIQRNEQFF.

V usage is TRBV9 and J usage is TRBJ1-3, with TRBD1 identical over 7 bases. V trimming: 0 bases; J trimming: 4 bases; junction bases outside the gene matches: 7. CDR1 is SGDLS and CDR2 is YYNGEE in the germline V gene. This CDR3 is built from 16 residues. The CDR3 here is CASSVEGAWSGNTIYF. CDR3 DNA: TGTGCCAGCAGCGTAGAGGGGGCTTGGTCGGGAAACACCATATATTTT.

The rearrangement links TRBV5-4 to TRBJ1-1; tentatively, D is TRBD1 (6 bases). Trimming took off 1 base at V and 1 base at J, with 14 bases between the two ends. The CDR3 is 16 amino acids. Looked up from germline, CDR1 is SGHNT and CDR2 is YYREEE (reference sequence). The CDR3 here is CASSLSGGFRNTEAFF. DNA for the CDR3: TGTGCCAGCAGCTTGTCGGGGGGCTTTAGGAACACTGAAGCTTTCTTT.

CDR3 DNA: TGTGCCAGCAGCTGGGACAGGGTAGGGGCTGAAGCTTTCTTT. It specifies CASSWDRVGAEAFF. The chain carries TRBV5-8 and TRBJ1-1; 9 nucleotides line up with TRBD1. Germline V gives CDR1 SGHTS, CDR2 YDEGEE. This CDR3 region has 14 residues. The trim removed 3 bases at V and 6 bases at J, leaving 6 bases unmatched.

The V and J genes are TRBV7-8 and TRBJ2-3, with D uncertain. This CDR3 has 14 amino acids. The V and J ends lost 1 base and 2 bases respectively, with 7 bases between them. Germline V gene sequence: CDR1 SGHVS, CDR2 FQNEAQ. CDR3 bases: TGTGCCAGCAGCTTAGGACTGAACACAGATACGCAGTATTTT. It translates to CASSLGLNTDTQYF.

The chain has TRBV4-3 and TRBJ2-7, with D uncertain. Germline V CDR1 and CDR2: LGHNA, YSLEER. Trimming cost V 1 base and J 6 bases, with 7 bases left between them. The CDR3 consists of 12 residues. CDR3 nucleotide sequence: TGCGCCAGCAGCCAAGGACAAGGCGAGCAGTACTTC. This sequence encodes CASSQGQGEQYF.

The chain couples TRBV6-5 to TRBJ2-7; 11 positions agree with TRBD1. The J segment lost 8 bases and the V segment lost 0 bases, leaving 9 bases of the junction unmatched. CDR1 is MNHEY, CDR2 SVGAGI, per germline. The CDR3 contains 16 residues. CDR3 loop: CASSYSRTGGLVKQYF. Here the CDR3 DNA reads TGTGCCAGCAGTTACTCCAGGACAGGGGGCTTGGTGAAGCAGTACTTC.

The rearrangement links TRBV7-3 to TRBJ2-3; 8 bases map to TRBD2. The V gene's germline CDR1 is SGHTA and CDR2 FQGTGA. Losses at the gene ends were 2 bases for V and 2 bases for J; bases not matched to a gene: 6. CDR3 size: 16 residues. The CDR3 loop is CASSLRAGVSTDTQYF. In DNA form, the CDR3 reads TGTGCCAGCAGCTTACGAGCGGGAGTGTCCACAGATACGCAGTATTTT. The full variable domain, completed using reference TRBV7-3 and TRBJ2-3, is GAGVSQTPSNKVTEKGKYVELRCDPISGHTALYWYRQSLGQGPEFLIYFQGTGAADDSGLPNDRFFAVRPEGSVSTLKIQRTERGDSAVYLCASSLRAGVSTDTQYFGPGTRLTVL.

The chain recombines TRBV5-1 with TRBJ2-7; D is perhaps TRBD1 or TRBD2 (6 bases each). The J call is uncertain, as TRBJ2-5 better fits the DNA end. This CDR3 is built from 14 residues. From germline, CDR1 is SGHRS and CDR2 YFSETQ. CDR3 sequence reads: CASRRGDGQETQYF. CDR3 coding DNA: TGCGCCAGCAGAAGGGGGGACGGCCAAGAGACCCAGTACTTC.

The rearrangement uses TRBV7-2 and TRBJ1-2; D gene unclear. Per germline, CDR1 SGHTA and CDR2 FQGNSA. V lost 5 bases to trimming and J lost 7 bases, with 17 bases between them. CDR3 length: 14 amino acids. The CDR3 DNA is TGTGCCAGCAGCCGAGGACTGGCAAAGGGTGGCTACACCTTC. It yields the protein CASSRGLAKGGYTF.

This rearrangement joins TRBV5-8 to TRBJ2-3, with D possibly being TRBD1 (6 bases). The CDR3 consists of 16 residues. CDR1 SGHTS and CDR2 YDEGEE come from the germline V gene. V was clipped by 4 bases and J by 1 base, with 16 bases between them. DNA for the CDR3: TGTGCCAGCAGCCCCCGGACAGTTCCACGCACAGATACGCAGTATTTT. This translates into CASSPRTVPRTDTQYF.

The rearrangement links TRBV10-2 to TRBJ2-2; 7 positions match TRBD2. The V gene end was trimmed by 9 bases and the J gene end by 0 bases; junction bases not matched to a gene: 13. From germline, CDR1 is WSHSY and CDR2 SAAADI. There are 17 residues in the CDR3. The CDR3 coding sequence is TGCGCCAGGAGGGATCCCACTAGCGCTTCGAACACCGGGGAGCTGTTTTTT. Translated: CARRDPTSASNTGELFF.

This clone was observed a few times. The chain joins TRBV2 to TRBJ2-1; the D is unclear. The CDR3 spans 14 residues. V was pared by 6 bases and J by 1 base, with 10 bases between. Germline values: CDR1 SNHLY, CDR2 FYNNEI. In nucleotides, the CDR3 is TGTGCCAGCAGCTTGAAACAGTCCTACAATGAGCAGTTCTTC. Amino acids: CASSLKQSYNEQFF.

This clone was found a few times. The chain uses TRBV9 and TRBJ1-5; the D is unclear. The CDR3 length is 14 residues. V lost 0 bases, J lost 0 bases, and 4 bases lay in between. CDR1 is SGDLS, CDR2 YYNGEE, per germline. As DNA, the CDR3 is TGTGCCAGCAGCGTAGGGTATAGCAATCAGCCCCAGCATTTT. Its translation: CASSVGYSNQPQHF.

The gene calls are TRBV7-9 and TRBJ2-2; no clear D gene. The V end lost 1 base, the J end lost 5 bases, and 23 bases lay between the germline ends. CDR3 size: 19 residues. In germline, CDR1 is SEHNR, CDR2 FQNEAQ (reference sequence). CDR3 sequence: CASSLGTLSSIPSTGELFF. Written as DNA, the CDR3 is TGTGCCAGCAGCTTAGGGACCCTATCATCAATCCCCTCAACCGGGGAGCTGTTTTTT.

This chain joins TRBV10-2 and TRBJ2-5, with D tentatively TRBD2 (5 bases). Germline V gene sequence: CDR1 WSHSY, CDR2 SAAADI. The ends were cut back, 3 bases at V and 5 bases at J, with 13 bases in the middle. The CDR3 runs to 14 residues. The CDR3 coding sequence is TGCGCCAGCAGTGACTTGACGGGAAGGGAGACCCAGTACTTC. Its translation: CASSDLTGRETQYF.

The rearrangement links TRBV7-9 to TRBJ2-3; 7 bases are a match to TRBD2. After removal of 1 base from V and 10 bases from J, the junction contained 14 bases not matched to a gene. The CDR3 runs to 16 residues. From germline, CDR1 is SEHNR and CDR2 FQNEAQ (reference sequence). For the CDR3, the DNA is TGTGCCAGCAGCTTAGACGTTGGGCGGGGAGGGCCGGCGCAGTATTTT. This codes for CASSLDVGRGGPAQYF.

The chain recombines TRBV9 with TRBJ2-1, with 13 bases fitting TRBD2. The CDR3 spans 16 residues. The ends lost 4 bases at V and 7 bases at J; junction bases unmatched: 8. Per the germline V gene, CDR1 is SGDLS and CDR2 is YYNGEE. CDR3 residues: CASSFRLAGGQNEQFF. The CDR3 region has the DNA TGTGCCAGCAGCTTTCGACTAGCGGGGGGCCAAAATGAGCAGTTCTTC.

This clone is a singleton in its sample. V gene TRBV12-5 combines with J gene TRBJ1-1; D not certain. The germline CDR1 and CDR2 sequences are LGHNT and FRNRAP. The V and J ends lost 2 bases and 2 bases respectively, with 9 bases between them. There are 14 residues in the CDR3. The CDR3 is CASGLSVFNTEAFF. In DNA, the CDR3 is TGTGCTAGTGGTTTGTCGGTCTTTAACACTGAAGCTTTCTTT.

This clone came up a few times. The chain links TRBV5-6 to TRBJ1-2, with TRBD1 as a possible D gene (6 bases). The length of the CDR3 is 14 residues. Deletions cut 0 bases from V and 8 bases from J, with 14 bases between. Germline CDR1 SGHDT, CDR2 YYEEEE. The CDR3 region is CASSLGGGASGYTF. The CDR3 DNA reads as TGTGCCAGCAGCTTGGGCGGGGGGGCTTCCGGCTACACCTTC.

The rearrangement links TRBV7-2 to TRBJ2-5; D unclear. Germline CDR1 SGHTA, CDR2 FQGNSA. V was pared by 1 base and J by 13 bases, with 13 bases between. The CDR3 covers 12 residues. The CDR3 sequence: CASSLDVASPYF. CDR3 bases: TGTGCCAGCAGCTTAGACGTGGCCTCCCCGTACTTC.

The chain couples TRBV19 to TRBJ2-2, with D uncertain. Per the germline V gene, CDR1 is LNHDA and CDR2 is SQIVND (reference sequence). V lost 5 bases and J 3 bases, leaving 7 bases between the germline ends. CDR3 length equals 13 residues. This CDR3 reads CASSFSYTGELFF. CDR3 nucleotide sequence: TGTGCCAGTAGTTTTTCATACACCGGGGAGCTGTTTTTT.

This chain joins TRBV20-1 and TRBJ1-1; no clear D gene. This CDR3 spans 11 amino acids. In germline, CDR1 is DFQATT, CDR2 SNEGSKA (reference sequence). V was trimmed by 3 bases and J by 1 base, leaving 3 bases between them. DNA for the CDR3: TGCAGTGCTAGGCAGAACACTGAAGCTTTCTTT. This codes for CSARQNTEAFF.

The chain employs TRBV27 and TRBJ2-7; TRBD2 matches at 10 bases. This CDR3 contains 16 residues. In germline, CDR1 is MNHEY, CDR2 SMNVEV (reference sequence). V dropped 6 bases and J dropped 0; count of bases not matched to a gene: 8. The CDR3 loop is CASSRDRLAGSYEQYF. The CDR3 nucleotides are TGTGCCAGCAGCCGCGATCGACTAGCGGGCTCCTACGAGCAGTACTTC.

J is TRBJ1-1 and V is TRBV2, with a tentative D call TRBD1 (6 bases). Looked up from germline, CDR1 is SNHLY and CDR2 is FYNNEI. The CDR3 sequence is 14 residues long. V lost 6 bases to trimming and J lost 3 bases, with 14 bases between them. The CDR3 region is CASSARQDYTEAFF. The CDR3 nucleotides read TGTGCCAGCAGCGCCCGACAGGACTACACTGAAGCTTTCTTT.